The present T cell receptor beta chain was sequenced within a study of tumor and adjacent non-tumor tissue in lung cancer. Study context: Each sample yielded approximately 4 million productive TCRbeta reads on average.

Germline V gene lookup returns CDR1 ENHRY and CDR2 SYGVKD. There are 13 residues in the CDR3. RNA was extracted from bulk tissue without any cell sorting. TCRbeta libraries were built with three rounds of nested PCR, modified from ARM-PCR. TCRdb called the multiplex PCR reads again in MiXCR, with one record for every CDR3 protein. This table has 100,000 to 150,000 distinct CDR3 sequences, about 66% appearing once. Study-wide results and caveats: Patients with more diverse tumor TCRs had worse survival. Normal lung showed higher cumulative top 100 clone frequency than tumor. Significantly higher TCR diversity was found in tumor than normal lung.

On this clonotype itself: What it recognizes is unknown. One end of the junction is discordant with germline, which a read error may explain.

Sequencing was done on a sample of lung tumor tissue. The rearrangement joins TRBV10-3 to TRBJ1-1; no clear D. The sequence was collected from a young man with non-small cell lung cancer. This CDR3 reads CAICVGWYTEAFF. As DNA, the CDR3 is TGTGCCATCTGTGTAGGGTGGTACACTGAAGCCTTCTTT.